This record covers a single TCR beta chain. This receptor's antigen is unknown. Base quality data are lacking; no much larger clone is found one base away. Receptors were amplified or captured by 5' RACE. Sequencing relied on an Illumina HiSeq 2500. A second PCR of about 7 to 12 cycles was performed with a sample-barcoded 5' primer and a J-beta primer mix. A template-switch 5' adaptor carrying 12 random nucleotides introduced a unique molecular identifier onto each TCR beta cDNA molecule. Each sample yielded at least 2.5 million CDR3-containing paired-end reads. All of the RNA was converted into first-strand cDNA using the Mint cDNA synthesis kit, with a TRBC-specific oligonucleotide serving as the primer. Following uracil-DNA glycosylase treatment, a first 18-cycle PCR with universal primers M1SS and BC2_uni_R was performed on all cDNA. In the original analysis: For normalization, 1 million high-quality reads were randomly selected from each sample, with every read carrying a distinct molecular identifier. Reads sharing molecular identifiers were discarded rather than binned into consensus sequences. MiTCR, run with a Q25 quality threshold and the strictest error-elimination algorithm, handled CDR3 identification, clonotype clustering and error correction. A nonparametric unseen species model with Euler transformation was used to estimate lower-bound total TCR beta diversity. TCRdb reprocessed the public reads (quality trimming at Q25 with fastp, clone calling with MiXCR) and kept in-frame beta chains. Each CDR3 protein gets just one entry, which takes the most common genes and DNA from the rows behind it. TCRdb, rather than the study authors, made the V and J calls. A total of 1.5 million to 2 million distinct CDR3 sequences appear in this sample, 28% of them only once. The ten largest account for roughly 8.2% of the sample.

The 39 donors, aged about 6 to 95 years, were systemically healthy Caucasian individuals from Russia. Each donor gave 9 to 10 milliliters of peripheral blood, collected into EDTA-treated Vacutainer tubes. Ficoll-Paque density-gradient centrifugation was used to isolate PBMCs, with at least 6.5 million per sample. Total RNA, at least 5 micrograms per sample, was extracted from PBMCs with Trizol reagent. Naive CD45RAhigh/CD27high T cell percentages were measured by flow cytometry on a PBMC aliquot from every donor. The sample originates from a study of blood T cells in healthy people across ages (dated by TCRdb to about 2015). With regard to the full study: In model experiments, template switching captured roughly one uniquely barcoded TCR beta cDNA molecule for every two T cells. Two additional independent replicas of 1 million unique cDNA reads from the same blood draw were analyzed for two donors (one aged 18 to 30 and one aged 80 or older). Four age groups were formed from the donors: young (average about 15 years), middle-aged (less than 40), aged (about 62) and long-lived (approximately 80). Donors of different ages were randomly distributed across sequencing lanes to avoid experimental bias. Using deep sequencing normalized with unique cDNA molecular identifiers, the study measured how TCR beta repertoire diversity changes with age.

Here is what the overall study found, with its caveats: Because profiling used bulk unsorted PBMCs, naive and antigen-experienced compartments could not be compared conclusively. Donor CMV infection status was unknown, potentially confounding age-related changes in expanded clonotypes. As age increased, observed TCR beta diversity per million T cells dropped in a roughly linear way, and a significant reduction was already evident by age 40. Estimates of total diversity based on one million sequenced T cells were regarded as lower bounds and as underestimates. The long-lived group showed more naive CD4+ T cells, fewer expanded clones and increased TCR diversity than the aged group, suggesting age selection. There was a strong correlation between observed TCR beta diversity and the percentage of naive T cells measured by flow cytometry.

This TCR was sampled from a woman under 40 in good health. The sample comprised blood.

The CDR3 has the sequence CASSLPGQGGILNGYTF. In nucleotide form, the sequence is TGCGCCAGCAGCTTACCGGGACAGGGGGGGATATTGAACGGCTACACCTTC. The rearrangement combines TRBV5-1 with TRBJ1-2; the central 11 bases match TRBD1. The CDR1 and CDR2 encoded by the germline V gene are SGHRS and YFSETQ. V and J are trimmed by 2 bases and 8 bases, and the gene matches miss 14 bases of the junction. The CDR3 holds 17 amino acids from the cysteine to the phenylalanine. Of all the DNA, just the CDR3 is kept, 51 bases in frame from base 1.